This T cell receptor beta chain was documented in a study of identical twins. Notes on the study in general: Twin pairs' shared out-of-frame alpha sequences were enriched in low generation probability. Excess sharing between twins was weaker in beta out-of-frame sequences. Modelling approaches yielded underestimates of out-of-frame TCR alpha sharing between monozygotic twins.

The table lists this clonotype with a few counts. The antigen remains undetermined. Each cDNA held unique molecular identifiers, and template switching gave it a universal primer site. TCRdb independently ran MiXCR on the 5' RACE reads; one entry per CDR3 protein. The profile shows under 900,000 distinct CDR3 sequences, around an eighth of them singletons. The same specimen was also included in a second study, on yellow fever vaccine responses in identical twins.

Specimen: PBMCs. This clonotype was sampled from a woman aged 18-30 years in good health.

The CDR3 sequence is CASRPIAGVPDTQYF. DNA of the CDR3: TGTGCCAGCAGACCGATAGCGGGAGTGCCAGATACGCAGTATTTT. This rearrangement joins TRBV28 to TRBJ2-3, with 9 positions matching TRBD2. This CDR3 region has 15 residues. V lost 6 bases and J lost 4; bases outside the gene matches: 8. Per germline, CDR1 MDHEN and CDR2 SYDVKM.